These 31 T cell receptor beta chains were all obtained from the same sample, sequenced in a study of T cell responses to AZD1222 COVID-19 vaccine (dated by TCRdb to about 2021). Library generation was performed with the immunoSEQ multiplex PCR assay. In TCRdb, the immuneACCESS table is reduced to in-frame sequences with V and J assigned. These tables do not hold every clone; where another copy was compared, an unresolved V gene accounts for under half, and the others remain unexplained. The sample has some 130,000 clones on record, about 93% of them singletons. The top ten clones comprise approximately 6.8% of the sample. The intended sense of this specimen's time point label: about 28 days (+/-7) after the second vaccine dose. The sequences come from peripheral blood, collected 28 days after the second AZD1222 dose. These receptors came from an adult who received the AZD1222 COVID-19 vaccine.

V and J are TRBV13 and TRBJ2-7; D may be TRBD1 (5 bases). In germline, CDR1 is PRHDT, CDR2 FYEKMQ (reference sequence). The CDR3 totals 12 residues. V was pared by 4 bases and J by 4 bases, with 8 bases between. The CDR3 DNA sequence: TGTGCCAGCAGCTCCGACAGTTACGAGCAGTACTTC. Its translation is CASSSDSYEQYF.

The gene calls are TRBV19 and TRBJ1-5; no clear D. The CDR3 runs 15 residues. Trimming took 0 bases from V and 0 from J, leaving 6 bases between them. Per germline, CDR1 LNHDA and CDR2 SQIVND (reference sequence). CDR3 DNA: TGTGCCAGTAGTATAGATCGCTATAGCAATCAGCCCCAGCATTTT. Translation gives CASSIDRYSNQPQHF.

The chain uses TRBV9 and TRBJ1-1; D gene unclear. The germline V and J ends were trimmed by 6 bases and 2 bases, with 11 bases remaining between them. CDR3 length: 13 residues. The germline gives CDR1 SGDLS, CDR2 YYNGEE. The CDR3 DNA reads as TGTGCCAGCACCGAACTCATCAACACTGAAGCTTTCTTT. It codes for CASTELINTEAFF. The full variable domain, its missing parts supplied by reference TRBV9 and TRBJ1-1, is DSGVTQTPKHLITATGQRVTLRCSPRSGDLSVYWYQQSLDQGLQFLIQYYNGEERAKGNILERFSAQQFPDLHSELNLSSLELGDSALYFCASTELINTEAFFGQGTRLTVV.

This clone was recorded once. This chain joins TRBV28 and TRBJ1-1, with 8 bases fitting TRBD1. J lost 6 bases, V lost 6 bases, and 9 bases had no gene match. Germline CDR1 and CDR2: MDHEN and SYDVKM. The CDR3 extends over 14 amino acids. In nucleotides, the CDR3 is TGTGCCAGCAGCCCGGGACAGGAGCCTTCTGAAGCTTTCTTT. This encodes CASSPGQEPSEAFF.

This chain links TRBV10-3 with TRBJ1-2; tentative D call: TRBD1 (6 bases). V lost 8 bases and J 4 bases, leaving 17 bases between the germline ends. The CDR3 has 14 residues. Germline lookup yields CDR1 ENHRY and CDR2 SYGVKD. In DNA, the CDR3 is TGTGCCATCCGTAGACAGTCAGGGGTCTATGGCTACACCTTC. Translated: CAIRRQSGVYGYTF.

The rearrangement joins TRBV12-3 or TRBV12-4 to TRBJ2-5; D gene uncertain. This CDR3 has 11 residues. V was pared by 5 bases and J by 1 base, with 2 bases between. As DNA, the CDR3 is TGTGCCAGCAGTATCCAAGAGACCCAGTACTTC. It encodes CASSIQETQYF.

The chain's CDR3 is CSVESGGTSYNEQFF. CDR3 sequence (DNA): TGCAGCGTTGAATCCGGGGGAACATCCTACAATGAGCAGTTCTTC. V and J are TRBV29-1 and TRBJ2-1; a weak D match, TRBD2 (6 bases). From germline, CDR1 is SQVTM and CDR2 ANQGSEA. The CDR3 totals 15 residues. V lost 2 bases, J lost 1 base, and 12 bases lay in between.

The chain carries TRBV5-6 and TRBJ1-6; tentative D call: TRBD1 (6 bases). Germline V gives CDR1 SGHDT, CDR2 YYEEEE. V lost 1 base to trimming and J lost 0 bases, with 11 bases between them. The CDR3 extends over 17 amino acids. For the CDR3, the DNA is TGTGCCAGCAGCTTGCGGCAGGGGAGCTCCTATAATTCACCCCTCCACTTT. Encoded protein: CASSLRQGSSYNSPLHF.

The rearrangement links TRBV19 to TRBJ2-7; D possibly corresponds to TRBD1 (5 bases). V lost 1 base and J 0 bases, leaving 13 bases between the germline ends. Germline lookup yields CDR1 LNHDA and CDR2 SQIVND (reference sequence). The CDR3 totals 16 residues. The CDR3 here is CASSIGGRSPSYEQYF. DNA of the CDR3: TGTGCCAGTAGTATAGGGGGCAGGAGCCCCTCCTACGAGCAGTACTTC.

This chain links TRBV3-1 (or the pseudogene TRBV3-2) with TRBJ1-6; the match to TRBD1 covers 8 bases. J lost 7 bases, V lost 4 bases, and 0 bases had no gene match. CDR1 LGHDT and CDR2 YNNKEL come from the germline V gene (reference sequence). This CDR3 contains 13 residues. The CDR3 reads CASSRQGNSPLHF. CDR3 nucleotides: TGTGCCAGCAGCCGACAGGGGAATTCACCCCTCCACTTT.

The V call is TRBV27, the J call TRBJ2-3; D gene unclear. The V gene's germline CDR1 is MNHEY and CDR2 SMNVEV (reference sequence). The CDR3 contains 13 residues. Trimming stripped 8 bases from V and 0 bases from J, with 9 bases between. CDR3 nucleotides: TGTGCCAGCCACTCCCATAGCACAGATACGCAGTATTTT. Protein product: CASHSHSTDTQYF.

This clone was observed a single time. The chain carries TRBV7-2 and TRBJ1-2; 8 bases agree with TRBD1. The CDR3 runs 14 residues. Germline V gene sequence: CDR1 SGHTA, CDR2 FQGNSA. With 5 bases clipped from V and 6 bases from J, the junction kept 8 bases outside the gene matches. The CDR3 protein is CASSTRTGWDGYTF. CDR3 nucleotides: TGTGCCAGCAGCACCCGGACAGGGTGGGATGGCTACACCTTC.

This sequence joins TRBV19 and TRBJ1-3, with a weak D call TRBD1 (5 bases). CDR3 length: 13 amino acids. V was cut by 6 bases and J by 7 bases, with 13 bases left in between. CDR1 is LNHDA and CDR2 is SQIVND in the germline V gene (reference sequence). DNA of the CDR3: TGTGCCAGTAGACAGGACACGAGGAACACCATATATTTT. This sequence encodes CASRQDTRNTIYF.

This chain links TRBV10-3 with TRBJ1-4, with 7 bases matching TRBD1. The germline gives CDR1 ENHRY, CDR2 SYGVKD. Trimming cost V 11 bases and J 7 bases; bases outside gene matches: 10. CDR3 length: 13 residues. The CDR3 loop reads CAAGQAGGEKLFF. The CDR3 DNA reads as TGTGCCGCAGGACAGGCCGGAGGTGAAAAACTGTTTTTT.

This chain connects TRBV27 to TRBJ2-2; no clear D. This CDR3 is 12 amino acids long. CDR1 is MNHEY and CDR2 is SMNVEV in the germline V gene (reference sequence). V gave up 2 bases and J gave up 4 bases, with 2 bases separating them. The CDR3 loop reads CASSLVTGELFF. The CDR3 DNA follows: TGTGCCAGCAGTTTAGTCACCGGGGAGCTGTTTTTT.

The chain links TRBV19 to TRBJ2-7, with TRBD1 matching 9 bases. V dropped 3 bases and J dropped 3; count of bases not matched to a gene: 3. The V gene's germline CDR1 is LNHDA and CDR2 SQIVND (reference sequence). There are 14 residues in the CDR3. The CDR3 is CASSIGTGFYEQYF. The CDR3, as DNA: TGTGCCAGTAGTATCGGGACAGGGTTCTACGAGCAGTACTTC.

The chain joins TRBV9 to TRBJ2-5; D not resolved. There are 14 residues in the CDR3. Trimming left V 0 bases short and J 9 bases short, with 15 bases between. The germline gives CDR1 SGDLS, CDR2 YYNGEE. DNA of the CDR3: TGTGCCAGCAGCGTAGGTCCAGAGACGAGGCCCCAGTACTTC. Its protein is CASSVGPETRPQYF.

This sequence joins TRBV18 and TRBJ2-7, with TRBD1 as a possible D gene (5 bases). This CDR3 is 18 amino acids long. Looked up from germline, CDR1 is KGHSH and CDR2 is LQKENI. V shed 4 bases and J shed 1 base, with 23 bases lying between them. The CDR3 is CASSRTTLRAEESYEQYF. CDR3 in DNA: TGTGCCAGCTCACGGACAACTTTAAGGGCAGAAGAATCCTACGAGCAGTACTTC. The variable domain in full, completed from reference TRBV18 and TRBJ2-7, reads NAGVMQNPRHLVRRRGQEARLRCSPMKGHSHVYWYRQLPEEGLKFMVYLQKENIIDESGMPKERFSAEFPKEGPSILRIQQVVRGDSAAYFCASSRTTLRAEESYEQYFGPGTRLTVT.

CDR3: CASSQERTGVTYGYTF. The CDR3 region has the DNA TGCGCCAGCAGCCAAGAACGTACGGGAGTTACTTATGGCTACACCTTC. V gene TRBV4-3 combines with J gene TRBJ1-2; no reliable D call. CDR3 length: 16 residues. Germline V gives CDR1 LGHNA, CDR2 YSLEER. Trimming pared 0 bases from V and 5 bases from J, leaving 16 bases between.

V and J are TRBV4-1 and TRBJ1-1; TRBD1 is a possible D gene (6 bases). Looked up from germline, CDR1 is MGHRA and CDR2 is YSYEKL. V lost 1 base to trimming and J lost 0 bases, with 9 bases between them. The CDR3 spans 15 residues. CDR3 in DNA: TGCGCCAGCAGCCAAGGGCAGGGGATGAACACTGAAGCTTTCTTT. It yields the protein CASSQGQGMNTEAFF.

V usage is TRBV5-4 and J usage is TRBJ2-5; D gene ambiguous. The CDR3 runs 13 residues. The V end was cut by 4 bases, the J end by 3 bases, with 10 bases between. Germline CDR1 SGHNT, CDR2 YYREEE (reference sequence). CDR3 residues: CASSPDKEETQYF. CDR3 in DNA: TGTGCCAGCAGCCCCGATAAGGAAGAGACCCAGTACTTC.

CDR3 bases: TGTGCCAGCAGCCCCCCTCGGGGAAGGGCCCAAGAGACCCAGTACTTC. This translates into CASSPPRGRAQETQYF. V usage is TRBV11-3 and J usage is TRBJ2-5; maybe TRBD2 (5 bases). V was cut by 5 bases and J by 1 base, with 17 bases left in between. Germline CDR1 SGHNT, CDR2 YENEEA. The CDR3 consists of 16 residues.

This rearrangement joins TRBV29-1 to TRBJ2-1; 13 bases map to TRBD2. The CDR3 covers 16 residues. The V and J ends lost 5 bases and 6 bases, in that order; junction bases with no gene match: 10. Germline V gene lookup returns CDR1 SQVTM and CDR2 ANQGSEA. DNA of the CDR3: TGCAGCGTTTGGGGACTAGCGGGACCTACCGGCAATGAGCAGTTCTTC. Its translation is CSVWGLAGPTGNEQFF.

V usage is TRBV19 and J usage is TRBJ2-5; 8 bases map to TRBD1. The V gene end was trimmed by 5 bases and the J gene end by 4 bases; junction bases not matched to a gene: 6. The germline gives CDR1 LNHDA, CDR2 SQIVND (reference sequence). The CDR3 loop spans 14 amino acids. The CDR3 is CASSSRGRGETQYF. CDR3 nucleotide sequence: TGTGCCAGTAGTTCCAGGGGGCGTGGAGAGACCCAGTACTTC. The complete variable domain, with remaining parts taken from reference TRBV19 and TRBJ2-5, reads DGGITQSPKYLFRKEGQNVTLSCEQNLNHDAMYWYRQDPGQGLRLIYYSQIVNDFQKGDIAEGYSVSREKKESFPLTVTSAQKNPTAFYLCASSSRGRGETQYFGPGTRLLVL.

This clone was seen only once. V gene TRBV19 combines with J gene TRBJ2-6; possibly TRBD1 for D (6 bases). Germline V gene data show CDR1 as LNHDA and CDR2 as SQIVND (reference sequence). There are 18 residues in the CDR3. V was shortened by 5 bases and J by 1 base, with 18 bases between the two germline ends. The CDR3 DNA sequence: TGTGCCAGTAGTGTCCGGACAGTGAGGAAATCTGGGGCCAACGTCCTGACTTTC. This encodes CASSVRTVRKSGANVLTF. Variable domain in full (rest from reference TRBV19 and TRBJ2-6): DGGITQSPKYLFRKEGQNVTLSCEQNLNHDAMYWYRQDPGQGLRLIYYSQIVNDFQKGDIAEGYSVSREKKESFPLTVTSAQKNPTAFYLCASSVRTVRKSGANVLTFGAGSRLTVL.

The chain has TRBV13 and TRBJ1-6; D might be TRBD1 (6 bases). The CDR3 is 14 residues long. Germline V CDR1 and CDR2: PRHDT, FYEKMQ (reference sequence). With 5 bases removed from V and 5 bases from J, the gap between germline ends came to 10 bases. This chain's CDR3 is CASSPGQNNSPLHF. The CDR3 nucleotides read TGTGCCAGCAGCCCCGGACAGAATAATTCACCCCTCCACTTT.

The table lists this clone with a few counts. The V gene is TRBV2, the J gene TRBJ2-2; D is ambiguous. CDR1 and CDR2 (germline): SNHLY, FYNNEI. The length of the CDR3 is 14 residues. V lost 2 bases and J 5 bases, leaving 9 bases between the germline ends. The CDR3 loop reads CASSELGDTGELFF. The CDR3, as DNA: TGTGCCAGCAGTGAATTGGGTGATACCGGGGAGCTGTTTTTT. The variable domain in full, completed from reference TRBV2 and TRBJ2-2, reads EPEVTQTPSHQVTQMGQEVILRCVPISNHLYFYWYRQILGQKVEFLVSFYNNEISEKSEIFDDQFSVERPDGSNFTLKIRSTKLEDSAMYFCASSELGDTGELFFGEGSRLTVL.

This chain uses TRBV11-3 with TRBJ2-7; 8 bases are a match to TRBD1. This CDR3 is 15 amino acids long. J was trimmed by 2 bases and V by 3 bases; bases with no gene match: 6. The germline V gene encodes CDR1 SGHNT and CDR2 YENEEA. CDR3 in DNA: TGTGCCAGCAGCTTCCCTGGACAGGGAACCTACGAGCAGTACTTC. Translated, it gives CASSFPGQGTYEQYF.

CDR3: CASSWRGTQPQHF. The DNA for the CDR3 is TGTGCCAGCAGTTGGAGGGGCACCCAGCCCCAGCATTTT. The rearrangement links TRBV28 to TRBJ1-5, with D possibly TRBD1 on 5 matching bases. CDR1 and CDR2 from the germline V gene are MDHEN and SYDVKM. The CDR3 spans 13 residues. Between the trimmed V and J ends, which lost 4 bases and 7 bases, there was a span of 11 bases.

The CDR3 nucleotides are TGTGCCAGCAGCATGCTCCAGGGCCCCTACGAGCAGTACTTC. As protein: CASSMLQGPYEQYF. The chain combines TRBV2 with TRBJ2-7; D might be TRBD1 (5 bases). The CDR3 sequence is 14 residues long. Trimming removed 6 bases at V and 2 bases at J, with 14 bases between. The germline V gene has CDR1 SNHLY and CDR2 FYNNEI.

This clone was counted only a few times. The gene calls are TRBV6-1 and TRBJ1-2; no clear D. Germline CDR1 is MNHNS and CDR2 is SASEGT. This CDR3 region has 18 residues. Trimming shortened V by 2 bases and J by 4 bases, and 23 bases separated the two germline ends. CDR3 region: CASSENGFAADVIYGYTF. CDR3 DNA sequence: TGTGCCAGCAGTGAAAACGGGTTTGCGGCAGATGTAATCTATGGCTACACCTTC.